These 2 T cell receptor beta chains came from one sample sequenced in a study of blood T cell repertoires in COVID-19. TCRdb's table, derived via immunoSEQ multiplex PCR, lists solely in-frame clones and lacks some. The sample shows roughly 150,000 clones, more than 75% of them seen only once. Material: peripheral blood. The origin of the receptors is a young man with COVID-19, enrolled during active disease.

V gene TRBV28 combines with J gene TRBJ1-5, with 7 bases identical to TRBD1. The CDR3 is 14 amino acids. With 9 bases clipped from V and 0 bases from J, the junction kept 5 bases outside the gene matches. Germline assignment: CDR1 MDHEN and CDR2 SYDVKM. CDR3 loop: CASRDRPSNQPQHF. The CDR3, as DNA: TGTGCCAGTCGGGACAGACCTAGCAATCAGCCCCAGCATTTT.

This chain uses TRBV11-2 with TRBJ2-5; unclear D gene. This CDR3 region has 18 residues. Per germline, CDR1 SGHAT and CDR2 FQNNGV. V was clipped by 2 bases and J by 6 bases, with 25 bases between them. The CDR3 nucleotides are TGTGCCAGCAGCTTATTTGATGGTGGGCTTTATATATTGAAGACCCAGTACTTC. Protein sequence: CASSLFDGGLYILKTQYF. Combining the CDR3 with reference TRBV11-2 and TRBJ2-5 gives the whole variable domain EAGVAQSPRYKIIEKRQSVAFWCNPISGHATLYWYQQILGQGPKLLIQFQNNGVVDDSQLPKDRFSAERLKGVDSTLKIQPAKLEDSAVYLCASSLFDGGLYILKTQYFGPGTRLLVL.